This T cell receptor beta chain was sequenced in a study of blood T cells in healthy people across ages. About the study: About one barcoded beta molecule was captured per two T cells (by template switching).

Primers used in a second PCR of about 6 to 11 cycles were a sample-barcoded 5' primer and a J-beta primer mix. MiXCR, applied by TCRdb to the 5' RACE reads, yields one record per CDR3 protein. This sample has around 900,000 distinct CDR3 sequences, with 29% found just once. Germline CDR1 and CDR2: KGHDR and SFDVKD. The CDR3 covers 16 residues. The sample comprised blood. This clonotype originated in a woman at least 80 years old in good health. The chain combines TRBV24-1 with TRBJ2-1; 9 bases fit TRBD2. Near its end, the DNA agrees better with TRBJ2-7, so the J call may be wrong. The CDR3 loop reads CATNFGRGGNYNEQYF. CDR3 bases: TGTGCCACCAATTTTGGGCGGGGGGGGAACTACAATGAGCAGTACTTC.